The rows below give T cell receptor beta chains drawn from one sample of a study of blood T cells in healthy people across ages. TCRdb recomputed calls from the 5' RACE reads with MiXCR, one row per CDR3 protein. The sample includes approximately 1,700,000 distinct CDR3 sequences, roughly two fifths of them seen just once. Sequences were obtained from blood. The receptors were sampled from a human donor in good health. The CDR3 runs from the conserved cysteine through the conserved F or W. The D gene is left open where the match is weak. Clone size is not always given. Where it is, it says once, few, many or a class for expanded clones.

d_call: .
clone_size: .
j_call: TRBJ1-2
v_call: TRBV6-1
cdr3_aa: CASSGTTRGYGYTF
cdr3_nt: TGTGCCAGCAGTGGGACTACAAGGGGCTATGGCTACACCTTC

d_call: .
clone_size: few
j_call: TRBJ1-5
v_call: TRBV4-2
cdr3_aa: CASSQDPVSNQPQHF
cdr3_nt: TGTGCCAGCAGCCAAGATCCCGTGAGCAATCAGCCCCAGCATTTT

d_call: TRBD1
clone_size: few
j_call: TRBJ1-5
v_call: TRBV2
cdr3_aa: CASSERDRDQPQHF
cdr3_nt: TGTGCCAGCAGTGAAAGGGACAGGGATCAGCCCCAGCATTTT

d_call: .
clone_size: .
j_call: TRBJ1-2
v_call: TRBV29-1
cdr3_aa: CSVVKGRGNGYTF
cdr3_nt: TGCAGCGTTGTTAAGGGCCGGGGTAATGGCTACACCTTC

d_call: .
clone_size: .
j_call: TRBJ2-1
v_call: TRBV7-3
cdr3_aa: CASSPGTPTYNEQFF
cdr3_nt: TGTGCCAGCAGCCCCGGGACTCCAACCTACAATGAGCAGTTCTTC

d_call: TRBD1
clone_size: .
j_call: TRBJ2-5
v_call: TRBV5-1
cdr3_aa: CASSFDPGTVQETQYF
cdr3_nt: TGCGCCAGCAGCTTCGACCCAGGGACAGTACAAGAGACCCAGTACTTC

d_call: TRBD1
clone_size: few
j_call: TRBJ2-1
v_call: TRBV20-1
cdr3_aa: CSATTTPDRGTYNEQFF
cdr3_nt: TGCAGTGCTACAACGACCCCTGACAGGGGAACCTACAATGAGCAGTTCTTC

d_call: .
clone_size: few
j_call: TRBJ1-2
v_call: TRBV11-2
cdr3_aa: CASSSDRIYGYTF
cdr3_nt: TGTGCCAGCAGTTCGGACAGAATCTATGGCTACACCTTC

d_call: .
clone_size: .
j_call: TRBJ2-1
v_call: TRBV4-1
cdr3_aa: CASSQEAGDYNGQFF
cdr3_nt: TGCGCCAGCAGCCAAGAGGCCGGAGACTACAATGGGCAGTTCTTC

d_call: TRBD1
clone_size: .
j_call: TRBJ2-5
v_call: TRBV7-3
cdr3_aa: CASSWGTGGLETQYF
cdr3_nt: TGTGCCAGCAGCTGGGGGACAGGGGGCCTGGAGACCCAGTACTTC

d_call: .
clone_size: .
j_call: TRBJ1-2
v_call: TRBV7-2
cdr3_aa: CASSLGAVLGYTF
cdr3_nt: TGTGCCAGCAGCTTAGGGGCGGTTTTGGGCTACACCTTC

d_call: TRBD1
clone_size: .
j_call: TRBJ1-2
v_call: TRBV29-1
cdr3_aa: CSVRGTGNYYGYTF
cdr3_nt: TGCAGCGTGAGAGGGACAGGGAATTACTATGGCTACACCTTC

d_call: .
clone_size: .
j_call: TRBJ1-2
v_call: TRBV4-3
cdr3_aa: CASSRDRLSYGYTF
cdr3_nt: TGCGCCAGCAGTCGTGACAGGCTTTCATATGGCTACACCTTC

d_call: .
clone_size: .
j_call: TRBJ2-1
v_call: TRBV15
cdr3_aa: CATKGLCNEQFF
cdr3_nt: TGTGCCACCAAAGGCCTCTGCAATGAGCAGTTCTTC

d_call: TRBD1
clone_size: few
j_call: TRBJ2-5
v_call: TRBV5-1
cdr3_aa: CASSLVGTAYETQYF
cdr3_nt: TGCGCCAGCAGCTTGGTCGGGACAGCTTACGAGACCCAGTACTTC

d_call: .
clone_size: .
j_call: TRBJ2-7
v_call: TRBV6-5
cdr3_aa: CAGSSQVPYEQYF
cdr3_nt: TGTGCCGGCAGTTCACAGGTGCCCTACGAGCAGTACTTC

d_call: .
clone_size: few
j_call: TRBJ2-3
v_call: TRBV4-2
cdr3_aa: CASSRGLAATDTQYF
cdr3_nt: TGTGCCAGCAGCCGAGGACTGGCGGCCACAGATACGCAGTATTTT

d_call: .
clone_size: .
j_call: TRBJ1-2
v_call: TRBV10-3
cdr3_aa: CAAEGGLNYGYTF
cdr3_nt: TGTGCCGCTGAGGGGGGCCTAAACTATGGCTACACCTTC

d_call: .
clone_size: few
j_call: TRBJ2-7
v_call: TRBV20-1
cdr3_aa: CSGTGSLGHEQYF
cdr3_nt: TGCAGTGGTACTGGGAGCCTTGGCCACGAGCAGTACTTC

d_call: .
clone_size: .
j_call: TRBJ2-5
v_call: TRBV3-1
cdr3_aa: CASSPVMMETQYF
cdr3_nt: TGTGCCAGCAGCCCCGTGATGATGGAGACCCAGTACTTC

d_call: .
clone_size: .
j_call: TRBJ2-6
v_call: TRBV7-9
cdr3_aa: CASSLQTGANVPTF
cdr3_nt: TGTGCCAGCAGCTTACAAACCGGGGCCAACGTCCCGACTTTC

d_call: .
clone_size: many
j_call: TRBJ2-3
v_call: TRBV6-5
cdr3_aa: CASRQGFTDTQYF
cdr3_nt: TGTGCCAGCAGACAGGGTTTCACAGATACGCAGTATTTT

d_call: .
clone_size: .
j_call: TRBJ1-4
v_call: TRBV4-3
cdr3_aa: CASSQEGARREKLFF
cdr3_nt: TGCGCCAGCAGCCAAGAGGGGGCGCGACGTGAAAAACTGTTTTTT

d_call: .
clone_size: few
j_call: TRBJ2-7
v_call: TRBV4-1
cdr3_aa: CASSQGGSDFEQYF
cdr3_nt: TGCGCCAGCAGCCAAGGTGGGTCAGACTTCGAGCAGTACTTC

d_call: .
clone_size: few
j_call: TRBJ2-1
v_call: TRBV27
cdr3_aa: CASTPSMGGAIAVRQFF
cdr3_nt: TGTGCCAGCACCCCTAGCATGGGCGGGGCCATCGCGGTGCGGCAGTTCTTC

d_call: TRBD1
clone_size: .
j_call: TRBJ1-2
v_call: TRBV29-1
cdr3_aa: CSAGQGAGYGYTF
cdr3_nt: TGCAGCGCCGGACAGGGGGCGGGATATGGCTACACCTTC

d_call: .
clone_size: .
j_call: TRBJ1-1
v_call: TRBV10-3
cdr3_aa: CAISELRTAEAFF
cdr3_nt: TGTGCCATCAGTGAACTACGGACAGCTGAAGCTTTCTTT

d_call: TRBD1
clone_size: .
j_call: TRBJ2-1
v_call: TRBV5-1
cdr3_aa: CASSQGQGRYNEQFF
cdr3_nt: TGCGCCAGCAGCCAGGGACAGGGGCGATACAATGAGCAGTTCTTC